This T cell receptor (beta chain) was sequenced in a study of OX40 agonist ivuxolimab in advanced cancers. With respect to the entire study: Ivuxolimab was a fully human IgG2 agonistic monoclonal antibody targeting the costimulatory receptor OX40 (CD134). Three dose-escalation patients achieved partial responses, one with hepatocellular carcinoma and two with cutaneous melanoma. Intravenous ivuxolimab was administered to patients every 2 weeks at six dose levels: 0.01, 0.1, 0.3, 1.5, 3 and 10 mg/kg. Prior anti-PD-1, anti-PD-L1 or anti-CTLA-4 therapy was permitted, and checkpoint inhibitors had been received by about 44% of dose-escalation patients. In the dose-escalation cohort, approximately 82% of patients were male, and the mean age was around 60 years with a range of roughly 23 to 79. The paper describes the monotherapy dose-escalation part (N of about 47 patients) of the phase I trial of ivuxolimab. The purpose of peripheral TCRbeta sequencing was to test whether ivuxolimab changed TCR sequence diversity and led to clonal T-cell expansion. Of the 50 or so patients in dose escalation, about 20 had hepatocellular carcinoma, approximately 15 had melanoma, 9 had renal cell carcinoma and 9 had head and neck cancer.

The full study reports these points: Partial responders in the 0.1-3.0 mg/kg groups had among the lowest normalized peripheral clonal expansion, especially among CD8+ T cells. Which antigens the clonally expanded peripheral T cells were specific for was not determined. On average, CD8+ T cells showed more expanded clones than CD4+ T cells after ivuxolimab. Low levels of normalized T-cell clonal expansion were also seen in some patients who did not respond. At doses from 0.1 to 3.0 mg/kg, clonal expansion was seen in both CD4+ and CD8+ blood T cells between baseline and week 6.

As regards this clone: Its antigen has not been determined. Base qualities are missing; no much larger clone stands one base away.

Deletion took 4 bases off V and 4 bases off J, with a span of 11 bases between the germline ends. From the germline V gene, CDR1 is SGHDT and CDR2 is YYEEEE. The CDR3, from cysteine to phenylalanine, totals 13 residues. The retained sequence is limited to the CDR3, 39 bases, with the frame set at the first base. The trial excluded patients who had a history of autoimmune disease or were on systemic immunosuppression. Peripheral blood for TCR sequencing was collected from all dose cohorts at baseline, on cycle 4 day 1, and on cycle 7 day 1. Samples were obtained from an open-label, multicenter, first-in-human phase I dose-escalation trial of ivuxolimab. Adults with locally advanced or metastatic melanoma, renal cell, hepatocellular, or head and neck squamous cell carcinoma were enrolled in the trial. Before TCR sequencing, CD4+ T cells and CD8+ T cells were sorted from peripheral blood as separate populations.

Genomic DNA was extracted from sorted cells for sequencing of the TCRbeta CDR3 region. The immunoSEQ Assay was used to sequence the TCRbeta CDR3 regions. TCRdb holds this immuneACCESS table with in-frame rearrangements only. Some clones are missing; in checked studies, unresolved V genes explain under half, and the rest has no known cause. The sample table holds approximately 18,000 clones, of which over 60% were seen once. The top ten hold roughly a fifth of the sample. The sample here was CD4+ or CD8+ T cells sorted from blood, taken in a trial of the OX40 agonist ivuxolimab. This chain is built from TRBV5-6 and TRBJ1-1; the D gene remains uncertain. The sequence was obtained from an adult with an advanced solid tumor such as melanoma, head and neck, liver or kidney cancer. The CDR3 here reads CASSHNQVTEAFF. The DNA sequence follows: TGTGCCAGCAGCCATAATCAAGTCACTGAAGCTTTCTTT.